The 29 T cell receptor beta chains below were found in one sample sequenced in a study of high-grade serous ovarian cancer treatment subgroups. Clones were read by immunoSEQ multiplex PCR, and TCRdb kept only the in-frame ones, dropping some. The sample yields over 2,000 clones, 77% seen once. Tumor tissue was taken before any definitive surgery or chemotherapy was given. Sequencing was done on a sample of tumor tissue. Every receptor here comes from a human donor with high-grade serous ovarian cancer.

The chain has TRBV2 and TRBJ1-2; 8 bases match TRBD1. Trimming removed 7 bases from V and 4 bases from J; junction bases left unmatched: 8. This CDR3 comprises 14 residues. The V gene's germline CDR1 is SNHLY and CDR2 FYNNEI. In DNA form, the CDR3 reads TGTGCCAGCACACATACGGGACAGGTCTATGGCTACACCTTC. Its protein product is CASTHTGQVYGYTF.

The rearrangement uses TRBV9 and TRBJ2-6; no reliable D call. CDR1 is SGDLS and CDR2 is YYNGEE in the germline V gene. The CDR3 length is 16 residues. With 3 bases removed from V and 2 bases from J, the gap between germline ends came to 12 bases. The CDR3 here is CASSATPGAGANVLTF. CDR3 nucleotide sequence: TGTGCCAGCAGCGCGACCCCTGGGGCTGGGGCCAACGTCCTGACTTTC.

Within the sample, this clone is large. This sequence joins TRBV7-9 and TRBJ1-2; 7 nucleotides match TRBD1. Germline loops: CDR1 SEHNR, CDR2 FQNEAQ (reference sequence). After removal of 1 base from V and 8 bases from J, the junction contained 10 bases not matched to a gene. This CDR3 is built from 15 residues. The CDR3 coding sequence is TGTGCCAGCAGCTTAGACTCTGGGACAGTCCTAGGCTACACCTTC. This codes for CASSLDSGTVLGYTF. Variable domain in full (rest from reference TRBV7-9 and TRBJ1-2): DTGVSQNPRHKITKRGQNVTFRCDPISEHNRLYWYRQTLGQGPEFLTYFQNEAQLEKSRLLSDRFSAERPKGSFSTLEIQRTEQGDSAMYLCASSLDSGTVLGYTFGSGTRLTVV.

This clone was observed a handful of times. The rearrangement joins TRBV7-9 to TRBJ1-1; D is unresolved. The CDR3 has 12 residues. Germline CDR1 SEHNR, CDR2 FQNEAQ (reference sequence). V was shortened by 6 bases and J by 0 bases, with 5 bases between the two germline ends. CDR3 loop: CASRGMNTEAFF. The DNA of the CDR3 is TGTGCCAGCAGGGGGATGAACACTGAAGCTTTCTTT.

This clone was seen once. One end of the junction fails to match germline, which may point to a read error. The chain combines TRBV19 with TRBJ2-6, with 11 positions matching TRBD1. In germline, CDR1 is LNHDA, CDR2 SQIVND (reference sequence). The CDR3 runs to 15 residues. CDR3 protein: CASEYSGQGATVLTF. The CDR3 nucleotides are TGTGCCAGCGAGTATTCTGGACAGGGGGCCACCGTCCTGACTTTC.

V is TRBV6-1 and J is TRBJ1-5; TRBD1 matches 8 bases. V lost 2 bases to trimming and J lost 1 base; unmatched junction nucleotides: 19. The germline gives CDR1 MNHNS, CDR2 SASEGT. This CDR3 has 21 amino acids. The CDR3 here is CASSERVRPGQALLSNQPQHF. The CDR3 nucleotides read TGTGCCAGCAGTGAAAGGGTCCGACCGGGACAGGCACTCCTCAGCAATCAGCCCCAGCATTTT.

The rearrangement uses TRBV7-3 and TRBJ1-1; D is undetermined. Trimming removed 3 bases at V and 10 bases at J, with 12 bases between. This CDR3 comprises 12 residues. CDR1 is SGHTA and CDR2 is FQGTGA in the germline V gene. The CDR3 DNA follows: TGTGCCAGCAGCTTTACCTCGGGATTAGCTTTCTTT. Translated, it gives CASSFTSGLAFF.

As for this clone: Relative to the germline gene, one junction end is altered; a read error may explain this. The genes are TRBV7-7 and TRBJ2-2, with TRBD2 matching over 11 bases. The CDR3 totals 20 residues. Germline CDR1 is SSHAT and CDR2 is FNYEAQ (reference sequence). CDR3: CASSPIPGTSGAANTGELFF. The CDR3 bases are TGTGCTAGCAGCCCGATCCCCGGGACTAGCGGCGCCGCGAACACCGGGGAGCTGTTTTTT.

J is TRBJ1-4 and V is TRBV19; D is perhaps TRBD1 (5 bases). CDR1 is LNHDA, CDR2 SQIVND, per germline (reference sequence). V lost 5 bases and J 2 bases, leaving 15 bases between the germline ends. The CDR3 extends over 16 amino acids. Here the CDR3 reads CASSSGAGGTNEKLFF. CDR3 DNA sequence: TGTGCCAGTAGTTCCGGGGCCGGTGGGACTAATGAAAAACTGTTTTTT.

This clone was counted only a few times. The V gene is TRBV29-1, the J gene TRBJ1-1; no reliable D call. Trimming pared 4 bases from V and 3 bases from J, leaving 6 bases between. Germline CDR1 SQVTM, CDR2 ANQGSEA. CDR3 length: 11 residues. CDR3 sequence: CSVAGHTEAFF. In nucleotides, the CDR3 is TGCAGCGTTGCGGGTCACACTGAAGCTTTCTTT.

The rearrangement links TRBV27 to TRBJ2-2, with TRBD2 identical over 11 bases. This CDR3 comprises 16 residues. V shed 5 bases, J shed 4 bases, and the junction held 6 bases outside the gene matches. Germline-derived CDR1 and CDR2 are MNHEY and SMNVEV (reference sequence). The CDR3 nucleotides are TGTGCCAGCAGTCCGGGACTAGCGGATGCCACCGGGGAGCTGTTTTTT. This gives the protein CASSPGLADATGELFF.

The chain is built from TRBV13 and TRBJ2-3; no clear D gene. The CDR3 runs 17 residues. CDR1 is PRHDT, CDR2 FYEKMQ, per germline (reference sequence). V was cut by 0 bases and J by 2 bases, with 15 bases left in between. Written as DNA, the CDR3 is TGTGCCAGCAGCTTAGGCCTCGGGCAGGCCCTCACAGATACGCAGTATTTT. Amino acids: CASSLGLGQALTDTQYF.

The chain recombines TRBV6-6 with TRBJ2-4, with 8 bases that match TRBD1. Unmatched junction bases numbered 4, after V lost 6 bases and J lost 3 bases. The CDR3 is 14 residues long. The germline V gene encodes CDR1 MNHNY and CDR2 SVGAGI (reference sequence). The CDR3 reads CASSSQGGKNIQYF. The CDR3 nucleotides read TGTGCCAGCAGCTCACAGGGGGGCAAAAACATTCAGTACTTC.

In nucleotides, the CDR3 is TGTGCCAGTAACACCGGACAGGGGAACCAGCAAAGGTACTTC. Protein product: CASNTGQGNQQRYF. The chain recombines TRBV19 with TRBJ2-4; 9 bases are a match to TRBD1. Per the germline V gene, CDR1 is LNHDA and CDR2 is SQIVND (reference sequence). Unmatched junction bases numbered 16, after V lost 7 bases and J lost 15 bases. The CDR3 runs 14 residues. Combining the CDR3 with reference TRBV19 and TRBJ2-4 gives the whole variable domain DGGITQSPKYLFRKEGQNVTLSCEQNLNHDAMYWYRQDPGQGLRLIYYSQIVNDFQKGDIAEGYSVSREKKESFPLTVTSAQKNPTAFYLCASNTGQGNQQRYFGAGTRLSVL.

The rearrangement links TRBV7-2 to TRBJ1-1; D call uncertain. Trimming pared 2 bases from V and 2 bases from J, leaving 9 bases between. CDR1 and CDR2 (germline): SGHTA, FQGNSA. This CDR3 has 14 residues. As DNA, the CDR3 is TGTGCCAGCAGCTTAAGTTCGAAAAACACTGAAGCTTTCTTT. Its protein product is CASSLSSKNTEAFF.

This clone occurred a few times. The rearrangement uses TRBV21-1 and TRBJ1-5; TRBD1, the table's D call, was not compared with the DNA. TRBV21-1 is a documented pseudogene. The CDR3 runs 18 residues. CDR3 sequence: CASSPPRDRVRGNQPQHF. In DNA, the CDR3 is TGTGCCAGCAGCCCCCCGAGGGACAGGGTTCGGGGCAATCAGCCCCAGCATTTT.

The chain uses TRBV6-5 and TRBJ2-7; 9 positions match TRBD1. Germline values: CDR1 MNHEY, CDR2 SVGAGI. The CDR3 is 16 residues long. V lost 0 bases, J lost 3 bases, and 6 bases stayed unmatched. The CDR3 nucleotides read TGTGCCAGCAGTTACTCGCGACAGGGGGGCCTCTACGAGCAGTACTTC. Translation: CASSYSRQGGLYEQYF.

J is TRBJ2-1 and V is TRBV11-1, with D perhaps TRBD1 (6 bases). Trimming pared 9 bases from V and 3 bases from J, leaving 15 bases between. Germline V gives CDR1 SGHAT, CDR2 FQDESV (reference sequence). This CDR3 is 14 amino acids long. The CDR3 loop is CASRDRSLYNEQFF. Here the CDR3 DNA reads TGTGCCAGTCGAGACAGGTCACTCTACAATGAGCAGTTCTTC.

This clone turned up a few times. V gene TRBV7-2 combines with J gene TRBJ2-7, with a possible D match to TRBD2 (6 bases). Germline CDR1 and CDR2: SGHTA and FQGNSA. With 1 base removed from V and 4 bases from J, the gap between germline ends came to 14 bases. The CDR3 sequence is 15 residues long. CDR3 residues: CASSLGGGSAYEQYF. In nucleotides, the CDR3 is TGTGCCAGCAGCTTAGGTGGGGGGAGTGCGTACGAGCAGTACTTC.

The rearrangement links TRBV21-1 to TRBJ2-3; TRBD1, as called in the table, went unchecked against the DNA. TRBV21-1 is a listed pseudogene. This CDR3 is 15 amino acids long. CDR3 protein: CASSNRDSGTDTQYF. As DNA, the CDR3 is TGTGCCAGCAGCAACAGGGACAGCGGCACAGATACGCAGTATTTT.

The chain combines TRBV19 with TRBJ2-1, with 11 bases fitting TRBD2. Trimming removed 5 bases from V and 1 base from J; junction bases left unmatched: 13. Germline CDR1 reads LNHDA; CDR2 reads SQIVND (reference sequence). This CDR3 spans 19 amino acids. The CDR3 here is CASSPRGASGGKSYNEQFF. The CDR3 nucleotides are TGTGCCAGTAGTCCTAGAGGGGCTAGCGGGGGGAAGTCCTACAATGAGCAGTTCTTC.

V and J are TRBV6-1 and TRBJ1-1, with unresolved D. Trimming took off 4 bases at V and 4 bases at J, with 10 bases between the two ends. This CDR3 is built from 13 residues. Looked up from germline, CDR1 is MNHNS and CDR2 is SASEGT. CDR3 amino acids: CASSVMPSTEAFF. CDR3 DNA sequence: TGTGCCAGCAGTGTTATGCCGAGCACTGAAGCTTTCTTT.

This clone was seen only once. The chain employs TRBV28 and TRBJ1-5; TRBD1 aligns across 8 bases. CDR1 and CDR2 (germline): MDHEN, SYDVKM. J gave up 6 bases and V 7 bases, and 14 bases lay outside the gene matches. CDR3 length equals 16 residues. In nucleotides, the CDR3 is TGTGCCAGCACCCCCGTCGGACAGGGAGATTTTCAGCCCCAGCATTTT. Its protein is CASTPVGQGDFQPQHF. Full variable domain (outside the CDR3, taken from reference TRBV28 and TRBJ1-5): DVKVTQSSRYLVKRTGEKVFLECVQDMDHENMFWYRQDPGLGLRLIYFSYDVKMKEKGDIPEGYSVSREKKERFSLILESASTNQTSMYLCASTPVGQGDFQPQHFGDGTRLSIL.

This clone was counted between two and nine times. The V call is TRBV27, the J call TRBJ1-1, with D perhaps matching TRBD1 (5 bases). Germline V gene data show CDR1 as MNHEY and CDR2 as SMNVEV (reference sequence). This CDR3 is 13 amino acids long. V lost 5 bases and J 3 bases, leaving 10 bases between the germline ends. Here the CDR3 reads CASSPWGDTEAFF. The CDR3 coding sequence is TGTGCCAGCAGTCCGTGGGGGGACACTGAAGCTTTCTTT.

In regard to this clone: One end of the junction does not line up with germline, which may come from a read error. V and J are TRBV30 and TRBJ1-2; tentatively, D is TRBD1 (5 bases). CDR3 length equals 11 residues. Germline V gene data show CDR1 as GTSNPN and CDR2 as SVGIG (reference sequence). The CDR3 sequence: CAWEVAGTSFF. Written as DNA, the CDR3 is TGTGCCTGGGAAGTAGCCGGGACGTCGTTTTTC.

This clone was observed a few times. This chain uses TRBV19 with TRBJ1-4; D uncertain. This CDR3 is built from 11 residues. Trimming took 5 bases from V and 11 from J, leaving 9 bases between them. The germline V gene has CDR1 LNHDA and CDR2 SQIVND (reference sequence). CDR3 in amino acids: CASSLGLKLFF. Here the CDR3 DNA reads TGTGCCAGTAGTTTAGGTCTTAAACTGTTTTTT. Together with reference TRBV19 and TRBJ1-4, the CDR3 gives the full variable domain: DGGITQSPKYLFRKEGQNVTLSCEQNLNHDAMYWYRQDPGQGLRLIYYSQIVNDFQKGDIAEGYSVSREKKESFPLTVTSAQKNPTAFYLCASSLGLKLFFGSGTQLSVL.

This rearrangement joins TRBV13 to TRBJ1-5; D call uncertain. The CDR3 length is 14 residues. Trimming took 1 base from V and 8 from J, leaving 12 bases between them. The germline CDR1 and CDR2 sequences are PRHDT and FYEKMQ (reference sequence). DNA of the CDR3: TGTGCCAGCAGCTTAGCGGGCAGTGGTGAGCCCCAGCATTTT. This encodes CASSLAGSGEPQHF.

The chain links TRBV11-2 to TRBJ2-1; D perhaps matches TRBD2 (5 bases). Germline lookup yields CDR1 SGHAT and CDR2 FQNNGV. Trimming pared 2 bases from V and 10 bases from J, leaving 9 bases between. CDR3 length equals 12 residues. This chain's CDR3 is CASSLLTGEQFF. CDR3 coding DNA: TGTGCCAGCAGCTTATTGACGGGAGAGCAGTTCTTC.

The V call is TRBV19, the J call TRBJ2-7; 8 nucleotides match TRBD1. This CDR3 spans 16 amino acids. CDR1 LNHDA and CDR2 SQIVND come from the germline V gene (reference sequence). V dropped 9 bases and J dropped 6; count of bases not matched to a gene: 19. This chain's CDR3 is CASLPTGQDPFREQYF. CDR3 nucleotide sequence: TGTGCCAGCCTACCGACGGGACAGGACCCTTTTCGCGAGCAGTACTTC.